The source of this T cell receptor (beta chain) is a study of ipilimumab plus nivolumab after autologous stem cell transplantation. This table comes from immunoSEQ multiplex PCR, and its TCRdb copy is limited to in-frame clones, with some not included. The sample consists of about 24,000 clones, about 86% of them appearing once. Germline trimming cut 5 bases from V and 8 bases from J; bases unmatched to any gene: 8. Germline V gene sequence: CDR1 MNHNY, CDR2 SVGAGI (reference sequence). The CDR3 covers 15 residues. The V call is TRBV6-6, the J call TRBJ2-1; TRBD2 matches 11 bases. The TCR was taken from a male donor with diffuse large B-cell lymphoma. The sample here was PBMCs, taken in a trial of ipilimumab plus nivolumab as post-transplant consolidation. This CDR3 reads CASSVAGGPSHEQFF. The DNA of the CDR3 is TGTGCCAGCAGTGTAGCGGGGGGGCCGTCCCATGAGCAGTTCTTC.